The 22 T cell receptor beta chains given below trace back to one sample, sequenced in a study of Tregs in tolerant kidney transplant recipients. The nonmyeloablative bone marrow transplants came from related graft donors, with transient mixed chimerism. Generated by immunoSEQ multiplex PCR, the TCRdb table keeps only in-frame clones and is missing some. The sample shows about 52,000 clones, over 80% of them seen only once. Sequencing was performed on CD8+ T cells from blood (PBMCs), taken 24 months after the transplant. Receptors originate from a human patient who received a combined kidney and bone marrow transplant. Some T cells may be supplied by the graft donor.

V usage is TRBV28 and J usage is TRBJ2-2; no clear D. V lost 4 bases and J lost 1, with 4 bases in between. Germline V gene lookup returns CDR1 MDHEN and CDR2 SYDVKM. The CDR3 has 13 residues. The CDR3 here is CASSYQNTGELFF. CDR3 in DNA: TGTGCCAGCAGTTATCAGAACACCGGGGAGCTGTTTTTT.

This chain links TRBV30 with TRBJ2-1; 7 nucleotides align to TRBD1. In germline, CDR1 is GTSNPN, CDR2 SVGIG (reference sequence). Trimming cost V 8 bases and J 6 bases; bases outside gene matches: 7. The CDR3 runs 12 residues. CDR3 protein: CAHGQVGNEQFF. DNA for the CDR3: TGTGCCCATGGACAGGTAGGCAATGAGCAGTTCTTC.

The chain links TRBV7-6 to TRBJ1-2; unclear D gene. This CDR3 is built from 12 residues. Germline V gene sequence: CDR1 SGHVS, CDR2 FNYEAQ. The V end lost 8 bases, the J end lost 7 bases, and 14 bases lay between the germline ends. CDR3 sequence (DNA): TGTGCCAGCGCTTCGGTGTATAGTGGCTACACCTTC. It codes for CASASVYSGYTF.

The rearrangement joins TRBV6-5 to TRBJ2-2, with 8 bases aligning to TRBD1. Per the germline V gene, CDR1 is MNHEY and CDR2 is SVGAGI. Trimming removed 6 bases from V and 4 bases from J; junction bases left unmatched: 4. The CDR3 covers 14 residues. The CDR3 is CASRGTGFTGELFF. DNA for the CDR3: TGTGCCAGCAGAGGGACAGGATTCACCGGGGAGCTGTTTTTT.

This chain links TRBV25-1 with TRBJ2-3; 8 bases align to TRBD1. Per germline, CDR1 MGHDK and CDR2 SYGVNS. The CDR3 covers 12 residues. In DNA, the CDR3 is TGTCAAGAGACAGGGGCTGGGGATACGCAGTATTTT. It yields the protein CQETGAGDTQYF.

V usage is TRBV5-1 and J usage is TRBJ2-7, with TRBD2 identical over 8 bases. Germline V lookup: CDR1 SGHRS, CDR2 YFSETQ. The V segment lost 4 bases and the J segment 3 bases; nucleotides outside the gene matches: 12. CDR3 length equals 16 residues. This CDR3 is CASSPPNRSGGYEQYF. The CDR3 DNA follows: TGCGCCAGCAGCCCTCCAAACCGGAGCGGGGGCTACGAGCAGTACTTC.

The chain joins TRBV5-8 to TRBJ1-2; TRBD1 aligns across 8 bases. Germline V CDR1 and CDR2: SGHTS, YDEGEE. The CDR3 spans 15 residues. The ends lost 1 base at V and 7 bases at J; junction bases unmatched: 9. The CDR3 reads CASSLSPGQDGGYTF. The DNA for the CDR3 is TGTGCCAGCAGCTTGTCCCCGGGACAGGATGGTGGCTACACCTTC.

The V call is TRBV10-3, the J call TRBJ1-4, with 7 bases identical to TRBD1. The CDR3 contains 13 residues. V lost 6 bases to trimming and J lost 8 bases; unmatched junction nucleotides: 6. Per the germline V gene, CDR1 is ENHRY and CDR2 is SYGVKD. The CDR3 DNA reads as TGTGCCATCAGCGGACAGGCGGCGGAAAAACTGTTTTTT. Translation gives CAISGQAAEKLFF.

The genes are TRBV15 and TRBJ2-4; D perhaps matches TRBD2 (6 bases). V lost 5 bases, J lost 0 bases, and 17 bases lay in between. The V gene's germline CDR1 is LNHNV and CDR2 YYDKDF (reference sequence). The CDR3 spans 17 residues. The CDR3 coding sequence is TGTGCCACCAGCTCCACCGCTGGCGGGGTAGCCAAAAACATTCAGTACTTC. Its translation: CATSSTAGGVAKNIQYF.

V usage is TRBV14 and J usage is TRBJ1-2, with TRBD1 as a possible D gene (6 bases). The CDR3 has 17 residues. Germline V CDR1 and CDR2: SGHDN, FVKESK. V shed 1 base and J shed 4 bases, with 19 bases lying between them. The CDR3 bases are TGTGCCAGCAGCCAAGTCACCACCGGGGCAGGGGTCTATGGCTACACCTTC. This sequence encodes CASSQVTTGAGVYGYTF.

The rearrangement uses TRBV2 and TRBJ2-1; tentative D call: TRBD2 (5 bases). Per the germline V gene, CDR1 is SNHLY and CDR2 is FYNNEI. CDR3 length equals 10 residues. Between the trimmed V and J ends, which lost 6 bases and 10 bases, there was a span of 7 bases. The chain's CDR3 is CASSRLEQFF. For the CDR3, the DNA is TGTGCCAGCAGCCGACTAGAGCAGTTCTTC.

This clone has a single count. The J gene is TRBJ2-1, the V gene TRBV18; 10 nucleotides match TRBD2. The germline V gene has CDR1 KGHSH and CDR2 LQKENI. CDR3 length: 15 residues. V gave up 3 bases and J gave up 6 bases; unmatched junction bases: 5. The CDR3 protein is CASSPTSGYFNEQFF. CDR3 nucleotide sequence: TGTGCCAGCTCACCGACTAGCGGGTATTTCAATGAGCAGTTCTTC.

CDR3 DNA: TGTGCTAGTGGCCCGACACGGGAGACCCAGTACTTC. The encoded protein is CASGPTRETQYF. The chain couples TRBV12-5 to TRBJ2-5; no reliable D call. The CDR3 runs 12 residues. CDR1 is LGHNT and CDR2 is FRNRAP in the germline V gene. V gave up 6 bases and J gave up 5 bases, with 10 bases separating them.

Remarks on this clone: Other nucleotide sequences from this sample produce the same CDR3. V gene TRBV5-4 combines with J gene TRBJ2-7; 7 positions match TRBD1. J was trimmed by 2 bases and V by 3 bases; bases with no gene match: 5. Per the germline V gene, CDR1 is SGHNT and CDR2 is YYREEE (reference sequence). CDR3 size: 14 residues. The CDR3 loop reads CASSWGQGAYEQYF. CDR3 DNA sequence: TGTGCCAGCAGCTGGGGGCAGGGGGCCTACGAGCAGTACTTC.

This clone has just one count. The chain uses TRBV14 and TRBJ2-1, with TRBD2 matching over 14 bases. The CDR3 is 17 residues long. J was trimmed by 7 bases and V by 2 bases; bases with no gene match: 7. Germline V gives CDR1 SGHDN, CDR2 FVKESK. This chain's CDR3 is CASSQKGLAGARNEQFF. Here the CDR3 DNA reads TGTGCCAGCAGCCAAAAGGGACTAGCGGGGGCTAGGAATGAGCAGTTCTTC.

The rearrangement uses TRBV5-1 and TRBJ2-7; D is perhaps TRBD2 (5 bases). CDR3 length: 13 residues. Trimming removed 4 bases at V and 5 bases at J, with 13 bases between. Germline CDR1 reads SGHRS; CDR2 reads YFSETQ. The CDR3 bases are TGCGCCAGCAGCCCCGGGATGAAAGACGAGCAGTACTTC. This encodes CASSPGMKDEQYF.

The chain has TRBV7-9 and TRBJ1-2; D gene unclear. CDR1 is SEHNR and CDR2 is FQNEAQ in the germline V gene (reference sequence). The CDR3 has 14 amino acids. The ends were cut back, 5 bases at V and 5 bases at J, with 15 bases in the middle. The CDR3 protein is CASSVGGGEYGYTF. Written as DNA, the CDR3 is TGTGCCAGCAGCGTAGGCGGAGGAGAGTATGGCTACACCTTC.

The chain has TRBV7-6 and TRBJ2-2; 10 bases align to TRBD1. Germline CDR1 SGHVS, CDR2 FNYEAQ. The CDR3 sequence is 12 residues long. CDR3 nucleotides: TGTGGTGGACAGGGGGTTACCGGGGAGCTGTTTTTT. It specifies CGGQGVTGELFF.

In its sample, this clone was seen once. The V gene is TRBV30, the J gene TRBJ2-1; 7 bases fit TRBD2. This CDR3 comprises 14 residues. The V segment lost 3 bases and the J segment 5 bases; nucleotides outside the gene matches: 7. Germline V gives CDR1 GTSNPN, CDR2 SVGIG (reference sequence). For the CDR3, the DNA is TGTGCCTGGAGCCTCCCGGGGACTAACAATGAGCAGTTCTTC. Translation: CAWSLPGTNNEQFF.

The rearrangement links TRBV9 to TRBJ2-2, with D unclear. The germline CDR1 and CDR2 sequences are SGDLS and YYNGEE. V shed 2 bases and J shed 1 base, with 6 bases lying between them. This CDR3 spans 14 amino acids. CDR3 sequence: CASSVGVNTGELFF. In DNA form, the CDR3 reads TGTGCCAGCAGCGTTGGAGTGAACACCGGGGAGCTGTTTTTT.

This clone was seen only once. The chain employs TRBV5-1 and TRBJ2-1, with 14 bases that match TRBD2. The CDR3 is 19 residues long. From germline, CDR1 is SGHRS and CDR2 YFSETQ. Trimming removed 3 bases from V and 7 bases from J; junction bases left unmatched: 15. The CDR3 nucleotides are TGCGCCAGCAGCTATTCGGGACTAGCGGGAGAGCCCTTTAGGAATGAGCAGTTCTTC. Translated, it gives CASSYSGLAGEPFRNEQFF.

The V call is TRBV28, the J call TRBJ2-5, with 10 bases matching TRBD2. Matching the DNA end better, TRBJ2-7 makes the J call doubtful. This CDR3 has 15 amino acids. CDR1 is MDHEN, CDR2 SYDVKM, per germline. The CDR3: CASSSLAGYAYEQYF. DNA of the CDR3: TGTGCCAGCAGTTCACTAGCGGGATATGCCTACGAGCAGTACTTC.